These 26 T cell receptor beta chains were sequenced from one sample in a study of radiation and T cells in renal cell carcinoma. The time point was: baseline pretreatment blood. Treatment of the sample: 15 Gy SBRT to primary tumor, nephrectomy 4 weeks later. Sequencing was performed with immunoSEQ multiplex PCR; in TCRdb, only in-frame clones are kept and a portion is missing. The sample contains about 91,000 clones, 82% of which appear only once. This specimen consisted of blood, obtained from a patient whose treatment included radiotherapy and nephrectomy. Receptor source: a man aged 55 to 70 with renal cell carcinoma.

The chain has TRBV5-1 and TRBJ2-7; 7 positions agree with TRBD1. CDR3 length equals 14 residues. The ends lost 3 bases at V and 7 bases at J; junction bases unmatched: 10. From germline, CDR1 is SGHRS and CDR2 YFSETQ. The CDR3 spells CASSSGQRVEEQYF. The CDR3 DNA is TGCGCCAGCAGCTCGGGACAGAGGGTAGAGGAGCAGTACTTC.

This chain uses TRBV6-5 with TRBJ2-3; weak D call: TRBD2 (5 bases). Germline CDR1 and CDR2: MNHEY and SVGAGI. The ends were cut back, 2 bases at V and 4 bases at J, with 7 bases in the middle. CDR3 size: 13 residues. The DNA of the CDR3 is TGTGCCAGCAGTTACGGGAGTTCAGATACGCAGTATTTT. Translation: CASSYGSSDTQYF.

This clone has a single count. This chain connects TRBV5-1 to TRBJ2-1; 12 bases map to TRBD2. From germline, CDR1 is SGHRS and CDR2 YFSETQ. The V gene end was trimmed by 3 bases and the J gene end by 0 bases; junction bases not matched to a gene: 4. The CDR3 covers 17 residues. The chain's CDR3 is CASSSGTSGLSYNEQFF. DNA for the CDR3: TGCGCCAGCAGCTCAGGGACTAGCGGGCTCTCCTACAATGAGCAGTTCTTC.

This clone showed up many times. This sample includes further DNA sequences coding for the same CDR3. The gene calls are TRBV9 and TRBJ2-3; no clear D gene. V was shortened by 1 base and J by 3 bases, with 6 bases between the two germline ends. The germline V gene encodes CDR1 SGDLS and CDR2 YYNGEE. The CDR3 has 13 residues. CDR3 protein: CASSVSRTDTQYF. In DNA form, the CDR3 reads TGTGCCAGCAGCGTATCCCGGACAGATACGCAGTATTTT.

This clone turned up a few times. The V and J genes are TRBV12-5 and TRBJ1-1; 8 nucleotides align to TRBD1. V shed 5 bases and J 1 base; nucleotides not matched to a gene: 3. There are 14 residues in the CDR3. The germline CDR1 and CDR2 sequences are LGHNT and FRNRAP. The CDR3 sequence is CASGPGQGNTEAFF. CDR3 bases: TGTGCTAGTGGTCCTGGACAGGGGAACACTGAAGCTTTCTTT.

The chain carries TRBV6-1 and TRBJ1-2, with D hard to call. Trimming took 2 bases from V and 8 from J, leaving 12 bases between them. The CDR3 has 13 residues. The germline CDR1 and CDR2 sequences are MNHNS and SASEGT. The CDR3 loop reads CASSETQVEGYTF. The CDR3 DNA reads TGTGCCAGCAGTGAAACCCAGGTGGAAGGCTACACCTTC.

This chain connects TRBV10-3 to TRBJ2-1; no clear D. Trimming pared 8 bases from V and 1 base from J, leaving 9 bases between. The CDR3 spans 13 residues. The germline V gene encodes CDR1 ENHRY and CDR2 SYGVKD. CDR3 protein: CAIGYKSYNEQFF. In nucleotides, the CDR3 is TGTGCCATCGGCTACAAATCCTACAATGAGCAGTTCTTC.

The chain combines TRBV19 with TRBJ2-7; no definite D call. Trimming took off 5 bases at V and 2 bases at J, with 13 bases between the two ends. CDR1 and CDR2 (germline): LNHDA, SQIVND (reference sequence). This CDR3 has 14 amino acids. CDR3 DNA sequence: TGTGCCAGTAGTGTCGGGCGGAGCGCCTACGAGCAGTACTTC. This encodes CASSVGRSAYEQYF.

The chain carries TRBV2 and TRBJ2-1, with 13 bases that match TRBD2. This CDR3 contains 14 residues. Unmatched junction bases numbered 4, after V lost 8 bases and J lost 6 bases. Germline loops: CDR1 SNHLY, CDR2 FYNNEI. The CDR3: CASSWTSGSNEQFF. Written as DNA, the CDR3 is TGTGCCAGCTCGTGGACTAGCGGGAGCAATGAGCAGTTCTTC.

The chain uses TRBV7-3 and TRBJ1-1, with 8 positions matching TRBD1. Trimming cost V 1 base and J 3 bases; bases outside gene matches: 13. There are 18 residues in the CDR3. CDR1 and CDR2 from the germline V gene are SGHTA and FQGTGA. CDR3 sequence (DNA): TGTGCCAGCAGCTTAAGAGCATTAGGGGACAGGCCGTACACTGAAGCTTTCTTT. Translating it yields CASSLRALGDRPYTEAFF.

This clone was seen only once. J is TRBJ1-3 and V is TRBV7-2; D not resolved. Trimming left V 1 base short and J 3 bases short, with 7 bases between. CDR1 is SGHTA and CDR2 is FQGNSA in the germline V gene. The CDR3 extends over 14 amino acids. The DNA of the CDR3 is TGTGCCAGCAGCTTAGGGTCGGTTGGAAACACCATATATTTT. This translates into CASSLGSVGNTIYF.

The genes are TRBV29-1 and TRBJ2-3, with D possibly being TRBD1 (5 bases). The CDR3 contains 16 residues. Germline loops: CDR1 SQVTM, CDR2 ANQGSEA. V lost 7 bases to trimming and J lost 3 bases, with 23 bases between them. DNA of the CDR3: TGCAGCGGGATCTCTTGGGGCACAGGTGGGACAGATACGCAGTATTTT. This codes for CSGISWGTGGTDTQYF.

V and J are TRBV27 and TRBJ1-1; D unresolved. This CDR3 is built from 12 residues. The germline CDR1 and CDR2 sequences are MNHEY and SMNVEV (reference sequence). The V gene lost 6 bases and the J gene lost 6 bases, with 11 bases spanning the gap. This CDR3 reads CASSDGKPEAFF. The CDR3 DNA sequence: TGTGCCAGCAGCGATGGGAAACCTGAAGCTTTCTTT.

The rearrangement uses TRBV5-6 and TRBJ2-7, with TRBD2 matching 12 bases. Germline assignment: CDR1 SGHDT and CDR2 YYEEEE. This CDR3 has 18 residues. V trimming: 2 bases; J trimming: 0 bases; junction bases outside the gene matches: 9. The CDR3: CASSLRRTSGTLSYEQYF. Here the CDR3 DNA reads TGTGCCAGCAGCTTACGAAGGACTAGCGGGACCCTCTCCTACGAGCAGTACTTC. Drawing the rest from reference TRBV5-6 and TRBJ2-7, the complete variable domain is DAGVTQSPTHLIKTRGQQVTLRCSPKSGHDTVSWYQQALGQGPQFIFQYYEEEERQRGNFPDRFSGHQFPNYSSELNVNALLLGDSALYLCASSLRRTSGTLSYEQYFGPGTRLTVT.

The chain combines TRBV2 with TRBJ2-3, with a weak D call TRBD2 (6 bases). V dropped 3 bases and J dropped 5 bases, with 18 bases sitting between them. This CDR3 spans 16 amino acids. Germline assignment: CDR1 SNHLY and CDR2 FYNNEI. CDR3 bases: TGTGCCAGCAGTGATCCGGAGGGCCCTGGCGAAGATACGCAGTATTTT. Amino acids: CASSDPEGPGEDTQYF.

V is TRBV27 and J is TRBJ1-3; no reliable D call. V lost 6 bases, J lost 0 bases, and 6 bases lay in between. Per germline, CDR1 MNHEY and CDR2 SMNVEV (reference sequence). This CDR3 is 13 amino acids long. CDR3 coding DNA: TGTGCCAGCAGCTCACTCTCTGGAAACACCATATATTTT. Amino acids: CASSSLSGNTIYF.

V usage is TRBV10-2 and J usage is TRBJ2-5, with D unclear. Germline CDR1 and CDR2: WSHSY and SAAADI. Trimming stripped 2 bases from V and 7 bases from J, with 11 bases between. The CDR3 sequence is 13 residues long. The CDR3 region is CASSEDSWGTQYF. CDR3 DNA sequence: TGCGCCAGCAGTGAGGACTCCTGGGGGACCCAGTACTTC.

The chain uses TRBV5-6 and TRBJ2-7; D uncertain. In germline, CDR1 is SGHDT, CDR2 YYEEEE. CDR3 size: 16 residues. Deletions cut 4 bases from V and 2 bases from J, with 19 bases between. In nucleotides, the CDR3 is TGTGCCAGCAGCCGCAATCGGCTAGGGTTCCCCTACGAGCAGTACTTC. Translation gives CASSRNRLGFPYEQYF.

The CDR3 DNA reads TGTGCCTGGAGTGTAACAGGGGGAACAGATACGCAGTATTTT. Translated: CAWSVTGGTDTQYF. This chain joins TRBV30 and TRBJ2-3; 8 nucleotides agree with TRBD1. CDR1 and CDR2 (germline): GTSNPN, SVGIG (reference sequence). The CDR3 has 14 amino acids. Trimming at V came to 0 bases and at J to 3 bases, leaving 2 bases not matched to a gene.

The chain has TRBV6-5 and TRBJ2-3; D gene ambiguous. This CDR3 region has 11 residues. The V gene lost 9 bases and the J gene lost 5 bases, with 9 bases spanning the gap. Looked up from germline, CDR1 is MNHEY and CDR2 is SVGAGI. DNA of the CDR3: TGTGCCAGTAAAAGAGGAGATACGCAGTATTTT. It encodes CASKRGDTQYF.

The rearrangement links TRBV27 to TRBJ1-3; TRBD1 might be the D (5 bases). The ends were cut back, 3 bases at V and 14 bases at J, with 20 bases in the middle. Germline-derived CDR1 and CDR2 are MNHEY and SMNVEV (reference sequence). The CDR3 has 14 residues. The DNA for the CDR3 is TGTGCCAGCAGTTTGGTGCCTCGACAGACCTTTCTATATTTT. Protein: CASSLVPRQTFLYF.

The V and J genes are TRBV5-1 and TRBJ1-1, with D uncertain. Trimming removed 0 bases from V and 0 bases from J, with 6 bases in between. Germline CDR1 SGHRS, CDR2 YFSETQ. The CDR3 is made up of 14 amino acids. This CDR3 is CASSLVHLNTEAFF. The CDR3 DNA sequence: TGCGCCAGCAGCTTGGTACACCTGAACACTGAAGCTTTCTTT.

The sample holds many counts of this clone. The same CDR3 arises from other DNA sequences in this sample as well. The chain has TRBV5-1 and TRBJ2-7; TRBD1 matches at 7 bases. The CDR3 is 15 amino acids. The V and J ends lost 0 bases and 2 bases, in that order; junction bases with no gene match: 5. Germline lookup yields CDR1 SGHRS and CDR2 YFSETQ. CDR3: CASSLESGGAYEQYF. The CDR3 DNA reads TGCGCCAGCAGCTTGGAATCAGGGGGAGCCTACGAGCAGTACTTC.

The chain carries TRBV2 and TRBJ2-1; TRBD2 matches 9 bases. Germline V CDR1 and CDR2: SNHLY, FYNNEI. V trimming: 1 base; J trimming: 8 bases; junction bases outside the gene matches: 24. This CDR3 has 21 amino acids. In nucleotides, the CDR3 is TGTGCCAGCAGTGAAGAAAGGGTAGCGGGAGCCACACGGACCCTACGGGATGAGCAGTTCTTC. Encoded protein: CASSEERVAGATRTLRDEQFF.

The chain has TRBV7-9 and TRBJ2-4, with TRBD2 matching 8 bases. The CDR3 has 15 amino acids. The V segment lost 1 base and the J segment 4 bases; nucleotides outside the gene matches: 3. Germline V CDR1 and CDR2: SEHNR, FQNEAQ (reference sequence). The CDR3 region is CASSLVTGGKNIQYF. The CDR3 DNA follows: TGTGCCAGCAGCTTAGTAACGGGGGGGAAAAACATTCAGTACTTC.

The rearrangement joins TRBV7-9 to TRBJ2-1; TRBD1 aligns across 7 bases. From germline, CDR1 is SEHNR and CDR2 FQNEAQ (reference sequence). Trimming took 4 bases from V and 7 from J; bases not matched to a gene: 10. The CDR3 loop spans 15 amino acids. This CDR3 reads CASSYRGQSFNEQFF. The CDR3 DNA follows: TGTGCCAGCAGCTATAGGGGACAGTCCTTTAATGAGCAGTTCTTC.